These 13 T cell receptor beta chains were all obtained from the same sample, sequenced in a study of blood T cell repertoires in COVID-19. Assay: immunoSEQ multiplex PCR; the TCRdb copy retains only in-frame clones and omits some. The sample holds fewer than 150,000 clones; about nine tenths are singletons and the top ten take 9.5% to 12%. The specimen sequenced was peripheral blood. All receptors derive from a woman aged 80 or over with acute or convalescent COVID-19.

The chain uses TRBV6-6 and TRBJ2-5; TRBD2 matches at 9 bases. Per germline, CDR1 MNHNY and CDR2 SVGAGI (reference sequence). The CDR3 length is 15 residues. V lost 8 bases to trimming and J lost 5 bases; unmatched junction nucleotides: 12. Here the CDR3 DNA reads TGTGCCAGCTCCCCGGGGGCGGGGGGGCAGGAGACCCAGTACTTC. Translating it yields CASSPGAGGQETQYF.

The CDR3 region has the DNA TGTGCCAGCAGGGGGGGGACAGGCCAAGAGACCCAGTACTTC. As protein: CASRGGTGQETQYF. The chain employs TRBV2 and TRBJ2-5, with TRBD1 as a possible D gene (8 bases). The CDR3 totals 14 residues. Germline V gene data show CDR1 as SNHLY and CDR2 as FYNNEI. V was pared by 6 bases and J by 1 base, with 12 bases between.

The V and J genes are TRBV5-1 and TRBJ1-6; D uncertain. Germline CDR1 is SGHRS and CDR2 is YFSETQ. The CDR3 is 17 amino acids. The V end lost 1 base, the J end lost 7 bases, and 18 bases lay between the germline ends. The CDR3 spells CASSLYGGSGFNSPLHF. CDR3 bases: TGCGCCAGCAGCTTGTATGGAGGGTCGGGTTTCAATTCACCCCTCCACTTT.

This chain uses TRBV15 with TRBJ2-7; TRBD1 matches at 8 bases. The length of the CDR3 is 13 residues. Losses at the gene ends were 4 bases for V and 10 bases for J; bases not matched to a gene: 9. Germline assignment: CDR1 LNHNV and CDR2 YYDKDF (reference sequence). CDR3 sequence: CATSTPGQVEQYF. In nucleotides, the CDR3 is TGTGCCACCAGCACCCCGGGACAGGTTGAACAGTACTTC.

The chain has TRBV7-9 and TRBJ1-2; 7 positions agree with TRBD1. Germline CDR1 reads SEHNR; CDR2 reads FQNEAQ (reference sequence). This CDR3 contains 15 residues. J gave up 8 bases and V 1 base, and 10 bases lay outside the gene matches. CDR3 DNA: TGTGCCAGCAGCTTAGGAGGGACAGCTGGTCGGGGCTACACCTTC. Residues: CASSLGGTAGRGYTF.

The chain couples TRBV6-5 to TRBJ2-7; 8 bases map to TRBD1. CDR3 size: 14 residues. The junction had 8 bases not matched to a gene; V was cut back by 0 bases and J by 10 bases. Looked up from germline, CDR1 is MNHEY and CDR2 is SVGAGI. The CDR3: CASSYSAGGVEQYF. In DNA form, the CDR3 reads TGTGCCAGCAGTTACTCGGCAGGGGGCGTGGAACAGTACTTC.

The rearrangement uses TRBV6-1 and TRBJ1-1, with D possibly being TRBD1 (5 bases). The CDR3 totals 15 residues. V was clipped by 2 bases and J by 4 bases, with 14 bases between them. Germline CDR1 MNHNS, CDR2 SASEGT. CDR3 coding DNA: TGTGCCAGCAGTGAACTGGGGGGGGGATTCACTGAAGCTTTCTTT. Residues: CASSELGGGFTEAFF.

This sequence joins TRBV7-2 and TRBJ1-1; D might be TRBD1 (6 bases). From germline, CDR1 is SGHTA and CDR2 FQGNSA. Trimming removed 0 bases from V and 0 bases from J, with 8 bases in between. The CDR3 is 15 amino acids. CDR3 residues: CASSLAGQLNTEAFF. Here the CDR3 DNA reads TGTGCCAGCAGCTTAGCTGGACAGTTGAACACTGAAGCTTTCTTT. Full variable domain (outside the CDR3, taken from reference TRBV7-2 and TRBJ1-1): GAGVSQSPSNKVTEKGKDVELRCDPISGHTALYWYRQSLGQGLEFLIYFQGNSAPDKSGLPSDRFSAERTGGSVSTLTIQRTQQEDSAVYLCASSLAGQLNTEAFFGQGTRLTVV.

The chain carries TRBV30 and TRBJ2-7, with 9 bases lining up with TRBD1. Per the germline V gene, CDR1 is GTSNPN and CDR2 is SVGIG (reference sequence). The V and J ends lost 8 bases and 2 bases, in that order; junction bases with no gene match: 4. This CDR3 spans 12 amino acids. The CDR3 is CAGGTGTYEQYF. For the CDR3, the DNA is TGTGCCGGCGGGACAGGGACCTACGAGCAGTACTTC. The variable domain in full, completed from reference TRBV30 and TRBJ2-7, reads SQTIHQWPATLVQPVGSPLSLECTVEGTSNPNLYWYRQAAGRGLQLLFYSVGIGQISSEVPQNLSASRPQDRQFILSSKKLLLSDSGFYLCAGGTGTYEQYFGPGTRLTVT.

The CDR3 reads CASSYSAGVETQYF. The CDR3 bases are TGTGCCAGCAGTTACTCGGCAGGGGTAGAGACCCAGTACTTC. The chain recombines TRBV6-5 with TRBJ2-5, with D possibly matching TRBD1 (6 bases). Germline-derived CDR1 and CDR2 are MNHEY and SVGAGI. Trimming stripped 0 bases from V and 4 bases from J, with 9 bases between. The CDR3 extends over 14 amino acids.

The CDR3 loop is CSVDRSGEDVGYTF. CDR3 nucleotide sequence: TGCAGCGTCGACCGGTCAGGGGAAGACGTAGGCTACACCTTC. The chain joins TRBV29-1 to TRBJ1-2; weak D call: TRBD1 (6 bases). Trimming pared 6 bases from V and 8 bases from J, leaving 22 bases between. The CDR3 runs to 14 residues. Looked up from germline, CDR1 is SQVTM and CDR2 is ANQGSEA.

The chain combines TRBV9 with TRBJ1-1; D remains ambiguous. Per the germline V gene, CDR1 is SGDLS and CDR2 is YYNGEE. The V end lost 0 bases, the J end lost 1 base, and 7 bases lay between the germline ends. The length of the CDR3 is 14 residues. Here the CDR3 reads CASSVGQANTEAFF. The CDR3 DNA follows: TGTGCCAGCAGCGTAGGCCAGGCGAACACTGAAGCTTTCTTT.

CDR3 sequence reads: CASSRWGEETQYF. CDR3 bases: TGTGCCAGCAGTAGATGGGGGGAAGAGACCCAGTACTTC. The chain is built from TRBV27 and TRBJ2-5; D is perhaps TRBD2 (6 bases). Germline values: CDR1 MNHEY, CDR2 SMNVEV (reference sequence). This CDR3 spans 13 amino acids. V lost 5 bases to trimming and J lost 3 bases, with 10 bases between them.